This is a list of T cell receptor beta chains from one sample in a study of OX40 agonist ivuxolimab in advanced cancers. Repertoires were generated with immunoSEQ multiplex PCR, while TCRdb's copy carries only in-frame clones and drops some. The sample includes around 95,000 clones, approximately 93% of them seen just once. Sequencing was performed on CD4+ or CD8+ T cells sorted from blood, taken in a trial of the OX40 agonist ivuxolimab. The receptors shown here come from an adult with an advanced solid tumor such as melanoma, head and neck, liver or kidney cancer. Each CDR3 is given with its conserved first and last residue. The D gene is left open where the match is weak.

J,V,D,CDR3,DNA
TRBJ1-5,TRBV11-2,-,CASSLNRGQPQHF,TGTGCCAGCAGCTTAAATAGGGGACAGCCCCAGCATTTT
TRBJ1-4,TRBV19,-,CASSILGQLATNEKLFF,TGTGCCAGTAGTATCTTAGGACAGCTTGCAACTAATGAAAAACTGTTTTTT
TRBJ2-5,TRBV28,TRBD1,CASSPRTGRETQYF,TGTGCCAGCAGTCCCCGGACAGGGCGAGAGACCCAGTACTTC
TRBJ2-5,TRBV27,TRBD2,CASSTRLADQETQYF,TGTGCCAGCAGTACACGACTAGCGGACCAAGAGACCCAGTACTTC
TRBJ1-4,TRBV19,-,CASNGHLEEKLFF,TGTGCCAGTAACGGTCACTTAGAGGAAAAACTGTTTTTT
TRBJ2-3,TRBV6-1,-,CASLRSGTSTDTQYF,TGTGCCAGCCTTAGATCCGGGACTAGCACAGATACGCAGTATTTT
TRBJ1-5,TRBV5-6,-,CASPKGNQPQHF,TGTGCCAGCCCCAAGGGCAATCAGCCCCAGCATTTT
TRBJ2-3,TRBV18,TRBD2,CASSPRGGADTQYF,TGTGCCAGCTCACCACGCGGGGGGGCGGATACGCAGTATTTT
TRBJ1-2,TRBV6-1,-,CASSGPKLNYGYTF,TGTGCCAGCAGTGGACCGAAACTCAACTATGGCTACACCTTC
TRBJ1-4,TRBV16,-,CASPRGGRDEKLFF,TGTGCCAGCCCGAGGGGGGGTCGGGATGAAAAACTGTTTTTT
TRBJ2-1,TRBV5-1,-,CASRSEAGVHEQFF,TGCGCCAGCAGATCGGAGGCCGGGGTACATGAGCAGTTCTTC
TRBJ1-3,TRBV7-3,TRBD1,CASSKADRGSGNTIYF,TGTGCCAGCAGCAAAGCCGACAGGGGCTCTGGAAACACCATATATTTT